What follows are 21 T cell receptor beta chains derived from one specimen sequenced in a study of CXCR3-negative and CXCR3-positive naive CD8 T cells. 5' RACE that incorporated UMI labels was used to prepare the TRB cDNA libraries. TCRdb reprocessed the 5' RACE reads, keeping one entry per CDR3 protein, no DNA. The repertoire shows about 130,000 distinct CDR3 sequences; the top ten hold roughly 0.3%. Sequences were obtained from naive CXCR3- CD8+ T cells from blood. Subset here: CD45RO-CCR7+CD27+CD95- naive CD8+ T cells lacking CXCR3 (TNR3-). The receptor source for this set is a human donor in good health. Some clones in this sample may be carry-over from other donors' samples.

The V and J genes are TRBV4-3 and TRBJ2-1; TCRdb's D gene call, TRBD2, goes unchecked for lack of DNA. Per germline, CDR1 LGHNA and CDR2 YSLEER. This CDR3 is 18 amino acids long. CDR3 sequence: CASSQDVASGVVYNEQFF.

V and J are TRBV28 and TRBJ2-1; the D gene TCRdb calls, TRBD2, cannot be checked with no DNA. This CDR3 spans 18 amino acids. Germline V gives CDR1 MDHEN, CDR2 SYDVKM. This CDR3 is CASSSTPTSGISYNEQFF. The variable domain in full, completed from reference TRBV28 and TRBJ2-1, reads DVKVTQSSRYLVKRTGEKVFLECVQDMDHENMFWYRQDPGLGLRLIYFSYDVKMKEKGDIPEGYSVSREKKERFSLILESASTNQTSMYLCASSSTPTSGISYNEQFFGPGTRLTVL.

The CDR3 loop is CSVEDPRGAHTTRSNTDTQYF. The chain recombines TRBV29-1 with TRBJ2-3; the TCRdb D gene call, TRBD1, has no DNA to confirm it. The CDR3 length is 21 residues. The germline CDR1 and CDR2 sequences are SQVTM and ANQGSEA.

The rearrangement joins TRBV7-9 to TRBJ2-1; the TCRdb D gene call, TRBD2, has no DNA to confirm it. Looked up from germline, CDR1 is SEHNR and CDR2 is FQNEAQ (reference sequence). The CDR3 extends over 16 amino acids. CDR3 amino acids: CASSSTLLAGVDEQFF.

This rearrangement joins TRBV27 to TRBJ2-1; TCRdb returns TRBD1, unconfirmable since there is no DNA. There are 15 residues in the CDR3. Germline V lookup: CDR1 MNHEY, CDR2 SMNVEV (reference sequence). This CDR3 is CASSIRGSSYNEQFF.

The chain recombines TRBV29-1 with TRBJ2-5; the TCRdb call, TRBD2, lacks DNA for checking. CDR3 length: 13 amino acids. In germline, CDR1 is SQVTM, CDR2 ANQGSEA. The CDR3 spells CSVPAGGIETQYF. The entire variable domain, with the rest obtained from reference TRBV29-1 and TRBJ2-5, is as follows: SAVISQKPSRDICQRGTSLTIQCQVDSQVTMMFWYRQQPGQSLTLIATANQGSEATYESGFVIDKFPISRPNLTFSTLTVSNMSPEDSSIYLCSVPAGGIETQYFGPGTRLLVL.

The chain carries TRBV5-5 and TRBJ2-1. Germline loops: CDR1 SGHKS, CDR2 YYEKEE (reference sequence). This CDR3 comprises 13 residues. This CDR3 reads CASSLAPSHEQFF.

The rearrangement joins TRBV7-9 to TRBJ1-4. The CDR3 loop spans 14 amino acids. Germline V CDR1 and CDR2: SEHNR, FQNEAQ (reference sequence). This chain's CDR3 is CASSSTSDGEKLFF.

The V gene is TRBV29-1, the J gene TRBJ2-7; TCRdb selects TRBD1, and the lack of DNA leaves this call unchecked. The CDR3 spans 11 residues. Germline CDR1 and CDR2: SQVTM and ANQGSEA. CDR3 sequence: CSGGGSYEQYF.

The chain carries TRBV10-3 and TRBJ2-7. The germline V gene encodes CDR1 ENHRY and CDR2 SYGVKD. There are 14 residues in the CDR3. The chain's CDR3 is CAISLSGSYDEQYF.

This chain uses TRBV5-1 with TRBJ1-2; TCRdb's D call, TRBD1, is unchecked because there is no DNA. This CDR3 contains 14 residues. Germline V CDR1 and CDR2: SGHRS, YFSETQ. This CDR3 reads CASSSPGQGGGYTF.

V usage is TRBV12-3 or TRBV12-4 and J usage is TRBJ2-3; TCRdb designates TRBD1, a call that cannot be tested without DNA. The CDR3 length is 14 residues. The chain's CDR3 is CASSDPGAQWRQYF.

The rearrangement links TRBV20-1 to TRBJ2-5; TCRdb designates TRBD1, a call that cannot be tested without DNA. Looked up from germline, CDR1 is DFQATT and CDR2 is SNEGSKA (reference sequence). The length of the CDR3 is 14 residues. The CDR3 reads CSARVWDNKETQYF.

J is TRBJ2-7 and V is TRBV7-2; TCRdb outputs TRBD2, but without DNA this stays unchecked. This CDR3 is built from 14 residues. The V gene's germline CDR1 is SGHTA and CDR2 FQGNSA. CDR3 in amino acids: CASSLELAAYEQYF.

The V gene is TRBV4-2, the J gene TRBJ2-3. CDR1 and CDR2 from the germline V gene are LGHNA and YNFKEQ. The CDR3 is 13 residues long. The CDR3 region is CASSQAALDTQYF.

The chain has TRBV7-6 and TRBJ2-1; TCRdb calls TRBD1, which cannot be checked without DNA. In germline, CDR1 is SGHVS, CDR2 FNYEAQ. The CDR3 runs to 14 residues. CDR3 loop: CASSFGTGVNEQFF.

The rearrangement uses TRBV29-1 and TRBJ2-7. Germline V gene lookup returns CDR1 SQVTM and CDR2 ANQGSEA. The CDR3 contains 13 residues. CDR3 sequence reads: CSVEDLHSYEQYF.

This rearrangement joins TRBV29-1 to TRBJ2-1; lacking DNA, the TRBD2 call made by TCRdb goes unchecked. The CDR3 extends over 16 amino acids. The germline CDR1 and CDR2 sequences are SQVTM and ANQGSEA. CDR3 protein: CSVDRLAGRFYNEQFF.

The chain combines TRBV5-1 with TRBJ2-1; TCRdb calls TRBD2, which cannot be checked without DNA. CDR3 length equals 18 residues. Looked up from germline, CDR1 is SGHRS and CDR2 is YFSETQ. The chain's CDR3 is CASSPGTSGPGNYNEQFF.

The chain couples TRBV29-1 to TRBJ1-1; TCRdb proposes TRBD1, but this gene call is untestable without DNA. Germline assignment: CDR1 SQVTM and CDR2 ANQGSEA. This CDR3 has 12 amino acids. The chain's CDR3 is CSGTLENTEAFF.

This chain joins TRBV29-1 and TRBJ2-1. The CDR3 runs 13 residues. Germline V gene sequence: CDR1 SQVTM, CDR2 ANQGSEA. The CDR3 region is CSAEPGKINEQFF.